These 22 T cell receptor beta chains were all obtained from the same sample, sequenced in a study of blood T cell repertoires in COVID-19. The method was immunoSEQ multiplex PCR; TCRdb's version includes in-frame clones alone and lacks a portion of them. The sample records tens of thousands of clones, 70% to 90% being singletons. The source material was peripheral blood. These receptors all come from a human donor in a cohort sampled during active COVID-19.

The chain uses TRBV5-1 and TRBJ2-3; 16 positions agree with TRBD2. From germline, CDR1 is SGHRS and CDR2 YFSETQ. The V gene end was trimmed by 3 bases and the J gene end by 1 base; junction bases not matched to a gene: 5. This CDR3 is built from 18 residues. In nucleotides, the CDR3 is TGCGCCAGCAGCTCGGGACTAGCGGGGGGGCCTCGCACAGATACGCAGTATTTT. This translates into CASSSGLAGGPRTDTQYF.

This sequence joins TRBV7-8 and TRBJ1-1, with a possible D match to TRBD1 (5 bases). Germline V CDR1 and CDR2: SGHVS, FQNEAQ. V was cut by 7 bases and J by 0 bases, with 12 bases left in between. CDR3 length equals 14 residues. The CDR3 loop reads CASTIGGVNTEAFF. CDR3 in DNA: TGTGCCAGCACCATCGGGGGGGTGAACACTGAAGCTTTCTTT.

The CDR3 loop is CASSPQSGGVSNTEAFF. The CDR3 bases are TGTGCCAGCTCACCCCAAAGCGGAGGGGTTTCGAACACTGAAGCTTTCTTT. V and J are TRBV18 and TRBJ1-1; TRBD1 might be the D (5 bases). Deletions cut 3 bases from V and 1 base from J, with 18 bases between. This CDR3 contains 17 residues. Germline V gene lookup returns CDR1 KGHSH and CDR2 LQKENI.

The V and J genes are TRBV19 and TRBJ1-5, with D tentatively TRBD1 (5 bases). The CDR3 contains 14 residues. Germline V gene data show CDR1 as LNHDA and CDR2 as SQIVND (reference sequence). V lost 8 bases to trimming and J lost 4 bases, with 15 bases between them. Here the CDR3 reads CASRFTGENQPQHF. CDR3 coding DNA: TGTGCCAGTCGATTTACAGGCGAAAATCAGCCCCAGCATTTT.

This chain links TRBV29-1 with TRBJ2-5; 8 bases are shared with TRBD1. J was trimmed by 2 bases and V by 7 bases; bases with no gene match: 9. The length of the CDR3 is 14 residues. CDR1 and CDR2 from the germline V gene are SQVTM and ANQGSEA. CDR3 nucleotide sequence: TGCAGCGCCGTGGGGTGGACAGGGCAAGAGACCCAGTACTTC. Translated, it gives CSAVGWTGQETQYF.

The chain recombines TRBV7-6 with TRBJ2-5, with 9 bases that match TRBD2. V shed 2 bases, J shed 5 bases, and the junction held 9 bases outside the gene matches. In germline, CDR1 is SGHVS, CDR2 FNYEAQ. The CDR3 spans 16 residues. The CDR3 nucleotides are TGTGCCAGCAGCTTAATTCTGCGGGAGGGTATGGAGACCCAGTACTTC. Its protein product is CASSLILREGMETQYF. Supplemented by reference TRBV7-6 and TRBJ2-5, the full variable domain reads GAGVSQSPRYKVTKRGQDVALRCDPISGHVSLYWYRQALGQGPEFLTYFNYEAQQDKSGLPNDRFSAERPEGSISTLTIQRTEQRDSAMYRCASSLILREGMETQYFGPGTRLLVL.

This clone was found once. J is TRBJ1-5 and V is TRBV5-5, with TRBD1 as a possible D gene (6 bases). Trimming cost V 4 bases and J 0 bases, with 11 bases left between them. This CDR3 has 15 amino acids. Germline CDR1 reads SGHKS; CDR2 reads YYEKEE (reference sequence). CDR3 region: CASSLGQNSNQPQHF. The DNA for the CDR3 is TGTGCCAGCAGCCTTGGACAGAATAGCAATCAGCCCCAGCATTTT.

The chain joins TRBV19 to TRBJ2-1; maybe TRBD2 (5 bases). Trimming removed 3 bases at V and 6 bases at J, with 18 bases between. Germline-derived CDR1 and CDR2 are LNHDA and SQIVND (reference sequence). The CDR3 runs to 16 residues. For the CDR3, the DNA is TGTGCCAGTAGTATCGGGGTACTGGGTGTAGGCAATGAGCAGTTCTTC. This encodes CASSIGVLGVGNEQFF.

V usage is TRBV2 and J usage is TRBJ2-2; 9 bases match TRBD1. Looked up from germline, CDR1 is SNHLY and CDR2 is FYNNEI. The J segment lost 6 bases and the V segment lost 7 bases, leaving 3 bases of the junction unmatched. CDR3 size: 13 residues. Written as DNA, the CDR3 is TGTGCCAGCATGGGACAGGGTGCCGGGGAGCTGTTTTTT. Amino acids: CASMGQGAGELFF.

CDR3 nucleotide sequence: TGTGCCTGGAGTCCAAGACAGGGGGGCAATTCACCCCTCCACTTT. This encodes CAWSPRQGGNSPLHF. J is TRBJ1-6 and V is TRBV30; 9 nucleotides line up with TRBD1. The CDR3 contains 15 residues. CDR1 GTSNPN and CDR2 SVGIG come from the germline V gene (reference sequence). Trimming removed 2 bases from V and 7 bases from J; junction bases left unmatched: 6.

The chain carries TRBV10-3 and TRBJ1-2; 7 nucleotides agree with TRBD1. The CDR3 consists of 15 residues. With 7 bases clipped from V and 0 bases from J, the junction kept 8 bases outside the gene matches. Germline V CDR1 and CDR2: ENHRY, SYGVKD. The CDR3 loop reads CAINRQGPANYGYTF. The CDR3 region has the DNA TGTGCCATCAACAGACAGGGACCCGCTAACTATGGCTACACCTTC.

The chain carries TRBV6-1 and TRBJ2-4; 8 nucleotides match TRBD2. The trim removed 0 bases at V and 1 base at J, leaving 11 bases unmatched. Germline V gene data show CDR1 as MNHNS and CDR2 as SASEGT. The CDR3 length is 19 residues. For the CDR3, the DNA is TGTGCCAGCAGTGAAGCTCCCAGCGGGGGAGACAGGGCCAAAAACATTCAGTACTTC. Its translation is CASSEAPSGGDRAKNIQYF.

The chain is built from TRBV19 and TRBJ2-1; D may be TRBD2 (5 bases). This CDR3 has 16 amino acids. CDR1 is LNHDA, CDR2 SQIVND, per germline (reference sequence). V was shortened by 4 bases and J by 0 bases, with 13 bases between the two germline ends. CDR3 region: CASSRAGQSSYNEQFF. The CDR3 DNA reads TGTGCCAGTAGTAGGGCGGGCCAGAGCTCCTACAATGAGCAGTTCTTC.

Written as DNA, the CDR3 is TGTGCCACCGAGGTAGGACAGAACCTCAAATACATCTCTGGAAACACCATATATTTT. Its translation: CATEVGQNLKYISGNTIYF. The rearrangement uses TRBV19 and TRBJ1-3; D perhaps matches TRBD1 (6 bases). Deletions cut 10 bases from V and 0 bases from J, with 28 bases between. Germline V gene lookup returns CDR1 LNHDA and CDR2 SQIVND (reference sequence). The CDR3 spans 19 residues. Using reference TRBV19 and TRBJ1-3 for the parts outside the CDR3, the full variable domain is DGGITQSPKYLFRKEGQNVTLSCEQNLNHDAMYWYRQDPGQGLRLIYYSQIVNDFQKGDIAEGYSVSREKKESFPLTVTSAQKNPTAFYLCATEVGQNLKYISGNTIYFGEGSWLTVV.

J is TRBJ2-2 and V is TRBV4-1, with D hard to call. This CDR3 spans 16 amino acids. From germline, CDR1 is MGHRA and CDR2 YSYEKL. Trimming cost V 2 bases and J 3 bases, with 13 bases left between them. CDR3 DNA: TGCGCCAGCAGCCAAATAGACATAATTTACACCGGGGAGCTGTTTTTT. Translating it yields CASSQIDIIYTGELFF.

V and J are TRBV3-1 (or the pseudogene TRBV3-2) and TRBJ1-4, with D perhaps matching TRBD1 (5 bases). Germline lookup yields CDR1 LGHDT and CDR2 YNNKEL (reference sequence). V dropped 4 bases and J dropped 5 bases, with 14 bases sitting between them. This CDR3 has 15 residues. The CDR3 loop is CASSRQGRENEKLFF. DNA of the CDR3: TGTGCCAGCAGCCGGCAGGGCAGGGAAAATGAAAAACTGTTTTTT.

The V and J genes are TRBV21-1 and TRBJ2-6; the table's D call of TRBD2 was not tested on the DNA. TRBV21-1 constitutes a pseudogene. The CDR3 covers 18 residues. As DNA, the CDR3 is TGTGCCAGCAGCAAAGGCGCGGTACGGACTTCTGGGGCCAACGTCCTGACTTTC. Protein: CASSKGAVRTSGANVLTF.

J is TRBJ1-1 and V is TRBV18, with 9 bases that match TRBD1. V trimming: 6 bases; J trimming: 4 bases; junction bases outside the gene matches: 12. The length of the CDR3 is 16 residues. Germline V lookup: CDR1 KGHSH, CDR2 LQKENI. The CDR3 region is CASSKTGGEGGTEAFF. DNA of the CDR3: TGTGCCAGCTCTAAGACAGGGGGAGAAGGTGGCACTGAAGCTTTCTTT.

The rearrangement uses TRBV6-5 and TRBJ1-1; 8 bases align to TRBD1. The CDR3 is 15 amino acids. The V gene end was trimmed by 5 bases and the J gene end by 5 bases; junction bases not matched to a gene: 10. CDR1 is MNHEY and CDR2 is SVGAGI in the germline V gene. Here the CDR3 reads CASSLSRGLGTEAFF. As DNA, the CDR3 is TGTGCCAGCAGTCTTTCCAGGGGGCTGGGAACTGAAGCTTTCTTT.

This chain joins TRBV24-1 and TRBJ2-2, with TRBD1 identical over 7 bases. The CDR3 extends over 15 amino acids. Trimming cost V 4 bases and J 3 bases; bases outside gene matches: 4. Germline CDR1 KGHDR, CDR2 SFDVKD. CDR3 protein: CATSDPTGYTGELFF. The CDR3, as DNA: TGTGCCACCAGTGACCCGACAGGGTACACCGGGGAGCTGTTTTTT.

The genes are TRBV30 and TRBJ2-6; weak D call: TRBD1 (5 bases). The V end was cut by 2 bases, the J end by 2 bases, with 7 bases between. Germline assignment: CDR1 GTSNPN and CDR2 SVGIG (reference sequence). The CDR3 has 14 residues. The CDR3 DNA follows: TGTGCCTGGAGTTTCAGGGCTGGGGCCAACGTCCTGACTTTC. This codes for CAWSFRAGANVLTF.

The DNA for the CDR3 is TGCGCCAGCAGCTTGGAGCCAGGGGGTATGGGCAATCAGCCCCAGCATTTT. Translation gives CASSLEPGGMGNQPQHF. The J gene is TRBJ1-5, the V gene TRBV5-1, with 7 bases lining up with TRBD1. The junction had 8 bases not matched to a gene; V was cut back by 0 bases and J by 2 bases. The CDR3 runs 17 residues. Germline CDR1 is SGHRS and CDR2 is YFSETQ.